Presented here are 21 T cell receptor beta chains from one specimen sequenced in a study of blood T cell repertoires in COVID-19. Sequenced by immunoSEQ multiplex PCR; TCRdb stores in-frame clones only, minus some. The table shows 250,000 to 350,000 clones, with 75% to 90% occurring only once. Specimen: peripheral blood. The origin of the receptors is a middle-aged woman who had recovered from COVID-19.

The genes are TRBV10-1 and TRBJ2-7; D might be TRBD1 (5 bases). This CDR3 has 17 amino acids. Trimming took 2 bases from V and 3 from J, leaving 20 bases between them. The germline V gene encodes CDR1 WNHNN and CDR2 SYGVQD (reference sequence). The chain's CDR3 is CASSEARVKGKNYEQYF. The CDR3 coding sequence is TGCGCCAGCAGTGAGGCCAGGGTAAAGGGTAAAAACTACGAGCAGTACTTC.

This rearrangement joins TRBV4-1 to TRBJ2-2; 8 bases map to TRBD2. The CDR3 length is 14 residues. CDR1 MGHRA and CDR2 YSYEKL come from the germline V gene. The trim removed 3 bases at V and 6 bases at J, leaving 3 bases unmatched. The CDR3 loop reads CASSQGTSPGELFF. The CDR3, as DNA: TGCGCCAGCAGCCAGGGGACTAGTCCCGGGGAGCTGTTTTTT.

The chain is built from TRBV13 and TRBJ2-1, with 8 bases identical to TRBD2. Germline loops: CDR1 PRHDT, CDR2 FYEKMQ (reference sequence). The junction had 9 bases not matched to a gene; V was cut back by 4 bases and J by 4 bases. The CDR3 spans 16 residues. The CDR3 spells CASSYGFAGGYNEQFF. For the CDR3, the DNA is TGTGCCAGCAGCTACGGCTTTGCGGGAGGTTACAATGAGCAGTTCTTC.

The J gene is TRBJ2-7, the V gene TRBV7-2; D not certain. Germline V gene sequence: CDR1 SGHTA, CDR2 FQGNSA. CDR3 size: 14 residues. V was cut by 1 base and J by 4 bases, with 11 bases left in between. CDR3 in DNA: TGTGCCAGCAGCTTAGGTGGGTCAGCGTACGAGCAGTACTTC. Its protein is CASSLGGSAYEQYF.

The gene calls are TRBV9 and TRBJ2-2, with a possible D match to TRBD1 (5 bases). Looked up from germline, CDR1 is SGDLS and CDR2 is YYNGEE. V was shortened by 3 bases and J by 6 bases, with 15 bases between the two germline ends. There are 15 residues in the CDR3. The CDR3 protein is CASSESPRVPGELFF. The CDR3, as DNA: TGTGCCAGCAGCGAGAGCCCCAGGGTCCCCGGGGAGCTGTTTTTT.

V is TRBV2 and J is TRBJ2-7, with D hard to call. V lost 2 bases, J lost 3 bases, and 11 bases lay in between. The germline V gene encodes CDR1 SNHLY and CDR2 FYNNEI. The CDR3 runs to 14 residues. In DNA, the CDR3 is TGTGCCAGCAGTGAATTAGGCGGTAACTACGAGCAGTACTTC. The encoded protein is CASSELGGNYEQYF.

This chain links TRBV10-3 with TRBJ2-3, with TRBD2 matching 10 bases. Per the germline V gene, CDR1 is ENHRY and CDR2 is SYGVKD. V was clipped by 0 bases and J by 2 bases; unmatched bases: 2. The CDR3 is 16 residues long. The CDR3 here is CAISESLAGATDTQYF. The CDR3 nucleotides are TGTGCCATCAGTGAGTCTCTAGCGGGAGCCACAGATACGCAGTATTTT.

V gene TRBV19 combines with J gene TRBJ1-5; the match to TRBD1 covers 7 bases. From germline, CDR1 is LNHDA and CDR2 SQIVND (reference sequence). V gave up 6 bases and J gave up 5 bases; unmatched junction bases: 10. This CDR3 comprises 15 residues. The CDR3 spells CASRDRELPDQPQHF. CDR3 nucleotide sequence: TGTGCCAGTAGAGACAGGGAGCTTCCGGATCAGCCCCAGCATTTT.

The chain has TRBV7-2 and TRBJ2-3; TRBD2 agrees at 7 bases. From germline, CDR1 is SGHTA and CDR2 FQGNSA. The CDR3 has 13 amino acids. Trimming cost V 5 bases and J 4 bases; bases outside gene matches: 3. This CDR3 reads CASSLLAADTQYF. The DNA for the CDR3 is TGTGCCAGCAGCCTGCTAGCGGCAGATACGCAGTATTTT.

The chain joins TRBV7-7 to TRBJ2-2; 7 nucleotides match TRBD2. Looked up from germline, CDR1 is SSHAT and CDR2 is FNYEAQ (reference sequence). V lost 1 base to trimming and J lost 5 bases; unmatched junction nucleotides: 13. This CDR3 spans 18 amino acids. CDR3 bases: TGTGCCAGCAGCTTAGAGGCTAGCGGTCGACATCGGACCGGGGAGCTGTTTTTT. Translating gives CASSLEASGRHRTGELFF.

V is TRBV11-3 and J is TRBJ2-5; 10 bases are shared with TRBD1. The CDR3 sequence is 16 residues long. V shed 5 bases, J shed 5 bases, and the junction held 11 bases outside the gene matches. CDR1 is SGHNT and CDR2 is YENEEA in the germline V gene. CDR3 bases: TGTGCCAGCAGCATAAGAGCCGGGACAGGGGTCGAGACCCAGTACTTC. It is translated as CASSIRAGTGVETQYF.

The CDR3 spells CASSSWEGSGNTGELFF. The CDR3 DNA reads as TGTGCCAGCAGCTCTTGGGAAGGTAGCGGGAACACCGGGGAGCTGTTTTTT. The V and J genes are TRBV7-2 and TRBJ2-2, with D maybe TRBD2 (6 bases). Per germline, CDR1 SGHTA and CDR2 FQGNSA. Trimming left V 4 bases short and J 1 base short, with 16 bases between. The CDR3 consists of 17 residues. Full variable domain (rest looked up from reference TRBV7-2 and TRBJ2-2): GAGVSQSPSNKVTEKGKDVELRCDPISGHTALYWYRQSLGQGLEFLIYFQGNSAPDKSGLPSDRFSAERTGGSVSTLTIQRTQQEDSAVYLCASSSWEGSGNTGELFFGEGSRLTVL.

This clone was seen once. The gene calls are TRBV5-1 and TRBJ1-2; D is unresolved. The CDR3 length is 15 residues. CDR1 and CDR2 from the germline V gene are SGHRS and YFSETQ. The V end lost 2 bases, the J end lost 1 base, and 12 bases lay between the germline ends. This CDR3 reads CASSLEGDFNYGYTF. The CDR3 bases are TGCGCCAGCAGCTTAGAGGGAGACTTTAACTATGGCTACACCTTC.

The rearrangement uses TRBV14 and TRBJ1-1; unclear D gene. CDR3 length: 14 amino acids. Germline V lookup: CDR1 SGHDN, CDR2 FVKESK. Trimming removed 3 bases at V and 1 base at J, with 9 bases between. The CDR3 reads CASSHPGENTEAFF. In nucleotides, the CDR3 is TGTGCCAGCAGCCACCCCGGGGAGAACACTGAAGCTTTCTTT.

The chain uses TRBV7-2 and TRBJ2-1, with TRBD1 as a possible D gene (6 bases). This CDR3 spans 16 amino acids. V lost 1 base, J lost 3 bases, and 13 bases lay in between. Per germline, CDR1 SGHTA and CDR2 FQGNSA. The CDR3 DNA sequence: TGTGCCAGCAGCTTAGTTTCTGGGGGCTTCTACAATGAGCAGTTCTTC. Amino acid sequence: CASSLVSGGFYNEQFF.

The chain combines TRBV30 with TRBJ2-4; D gene uncertain. CDR1 GTSNPN and CDR2 SVGIG come from the germline V gene (reference sequence). V gave up 3 bases and J gave up 6 bases, with 9 bases separating them. The CDR3 has 12 amino acids. DNA of the CDR3: TGTGCCTGGAGGAGCACCGGAAACATTCAGTACTTC. Translated: CAWRSTGNIQYF.

The chain carries TRBV5-1 and TRBJ2-5; TRBD2 agrees at 11 bases. This CDR3 comprises 15 residues. Germline CDR1 reads SGHRS; CDR2 reads YFSETQ. The junction had 4 bases not matched to a gene; V was cut back by 0 bases and J by 6 bases. The CDR3 DNA is TGCGCCAGCAGCTTGGAACTAGCGGGAGTGCAGACCCAGTACTTC. This gives the protein CASSLELAGVQTQYF.

About this clone: Germline and junction disagree at one end, which may indicate a read error. The V gene is TRBV2, the J gene TRBJ2-7; D is perhaps TRBD2 (6 bases). CDR1 is SNHLY, CDR2 FYNNEI, per germline. This CDR3 has 12 residues. The CDR3 DNA follows: TGTGCCAGCCTTCTCCCGGGAGACAAGAGTAACTTC. It translates to CASLLPGDKSNF.

The table lists this clone with a count of one. The V and J genes are TRBV6-2 or TRBV6-3 and TRBJ2-2; D is possibly TRBD1 (5 bases). Germline CDR1 is MNHEY and CDR2 is SVGEGT. Deletions cut 2 bases from V and 6 bases from J, with 10 bases between. The length of the CDR3 is 14 residues. The CDR3 bases are TGTGCCAGCAGTTACAACCAGGGTCCCGGGGAGCTGTTTTTT. It encodes CASSYNQGPGELFF.

This rearrangement joins TRBV5-4 to TRBJ2-2; D gene uncertain. Trimming pared 1 base from V and 0 bases from J, leaving 10 bases between. Per the germline V gene, CDR1 is SGHNT and CDR2 is YYREEE (reference sequence). This CDR3 contains 16 residues. The CDR3 reads CASSLQVATNTGELFF. The CDR3 nucleotides read TGTGCCAGCAGCTTGCAAGTGGCCACGAACACCGGGGAGCTGTTTTTT.

This clone was picked up one time. The gene calls are TRBV19 and TRBJ2-1, with D perhaps matching TRBD1 (6 bases). This CDR3 contains 16 residues. Germline V gene data show CDR1 as LNHDA and CDR2 as SQIVND (reference sequence). Trimming shortened V by 3 bases and J by 6 bases, and 18 bases separated the two germline ends. The CDR3 here is CASSITGQGRFNEQFF. CDR3 DNA: TGTGCCAGTAGTATCACCGGGCAGGGGCGGTTCAATGAGCAGTTCTTC. The variable domain in full, with the rest retrieved from reference TRBV19 and TRBJ2-1, is DGGITQSPKYLFRKEGQNVTLSCEQNLNHDAMYWYRQDPGQGLRLIYYSQIVNDFQKGDIAEGYSVSREKKESFPLTVTSAQKNPTAFYLCASSITGQGRFNEQFFGPGTRLTVL.